Presented here are 3 T cell receptor beta chains from one specimen sequenced in a study of shared clonotypes between healthy human individuals. Sequenced by immunoSEQ multiplex PCR; TCRdb stores in-frame clones only, minus some. The data contain around 2.1 million clones, approximately 96% of them seen just once; the ten biggest clones take up about 0.13%. The material sequenced was naive CD4+ T cells sorted from blood. The subset here: CD45RA+ positively selected. The receptor set was obtained from a young man in good health.

This clone was recorded once. The chain links TRBV7-8 to TRBJ1-5; D not certain. Trimming stripped 9 bases from V and 0 bases from J, with 12 bases between. Germline CDR1 and CDR2: SGHVS and FQNEAQ. The CDR3 extends over 14 amino acids. The CDR3 sequence is CASDETYSNQPQHF. DNA of the CDR3: TGTGCCAGTGACGAGACGTATAGCAATCAGCCCCAGCATTTT.

This clone was seen only once. V usage is TRBV15 and J usage is TRBJ1-4; D unresolved. The CDR3 spans 13 residues. Between the trimmed V and J ends, which lost 3 bases and 7 bases, there was a span of 9 bases. Looked up from germline, CDR1 is LNHNV and CDR2 is YYDKDF (reference sequence). The chain's CDR3 is CATSSSQAEKLFF. CDR3 nucleotide sequence: TGTGCCACCAGCAGTAGTCAGGCTGAAAAACTGTTTTTT.

The chain carries TRBV14 and TRBJ2-7, with D possibly TRBD1 on 6 matching bases. Germline V gene data show CDR1 as SGHDN and CDR2 as FVKESK. V dropped 6 bases and J dropped 0 bases, with 9 bases sitting between them. The CDR3 runs 13 residues. This chain's CDR3 is CASSGQSSYEQYF. CDR3 DNA: TGTGCCAGCAGTGGACAGAGCTCCTACGAGCAGTACTTC. The whole variable domain, filled in from reference TRBV14 and TRBJ2-7, reads EAGVTQFPSHSVIEKGQTVTLRCDPISGHDNLYWYRRVMGKEIKFLLHFVKESKQDESGMPNNRFLAERTGGTYSTLKVQPAELEDSGVYFCASSGQSSYEQYFGPGTRLTVT.